The sequence of this T cell receptor (beta chain) was determined in a study of OX40 agonist ivuxolimab in advanced cancers. Study-level findings and limits: Nonresponders included some who also had low normalized T-cell clonal expansion.

The table came from immunoSEQ multiplex PCR; TCRdb's copy has only in-frame clones and leaves some out. Of more than 60,000 clones listed, 80% to 90% are singletons. Note on this clone: Its antigen remains unidentified. One end of the junction fails to match germline, which may point to a read error.

The CDR3 is 13 residues long. CDR1 and CDR2 from the germline V gene are MNHNS and SASEGT. The sample in question was CD4+ or CD8+ T cells sorted from blood, obtained in a trial of the OX40 agonist ivuxolimab. The source of this sequence is an adult with an advanced solid tumor such as melanoma, head and neck, liver or kidney cancer. The chain carries TRBV6-1 and TRBJ1-2; D might be TRBD1 (5 bases). In DNA, the CDR3 is TGTGCCAGCAGCTACGGGACTCTCTATCGCTACACCTTC. Translated, it gives CASSYGTLYRYTF.